The clone carrying this T cell receptor (beta chain) showed up just once. The antigen is unknown. TCRdb re-derived calls from the RT-PCR reads in MiXCR, one entry per CDR3 protein. Of fewer than 4,500 distinct CDR3 sequences listed, 70% to 90% are singletons. Per the germline V gene, CDR1 is DFQATT and CDR2 is SNEGSKA (reference sequence). Trimming took off 0 bases at V and 11 bases at J, with 4 bases between the two ends. This CDR3 region has 9 residues. This sample is part of a study of yellow fever vaccine responses in identical twins. The study, taken as a whole, reports: Reportedly, the T cell response mounted by twins to vaccine seemed partly convergent, partly personalized.

The sample was T cells from blood (PBMCs), unsorted or a sorted subset (not recorded which), taken before or after yellow fever vaccination (not recorded which). This rearrangement joins TRBV20-1 to TRBJ1-1, with unresolved D. This TCR came from a woman aged 18-35 years who received the yellow fever vaccine. The CDR3 region has the DNA TGCAGTGCTAGAGAGGCGGCTTTCTTT. It codes for CSAREAAFF.